This T cell receptor (beta chain) is drawn from a study of T cell repertoires in cytomegalovirus infection. Study-wide context: Public TCR beta signatures indicated both CMV infection and matching HLA type.

The study, taken as a whole, reports: Identification of carriers of CMV plus the relevant HLA was achieved through cumulative public TCR beta family frequency. CMV-specific TCR beta clonotypes restricted by HLA-C were the ones dominating the ex vivo response.

TCRdb reprocessed the reads with MiXCR, giving one entry per CDR3 protein. The sample lists about 260,000 distinct CDR3 sequences, roughly 15% occurring once. The CDR3 spans 13 residues. The germline V gene encodes CDR1 SGHTA and CDR2 FQGNSA. Trimming cost V 2 bases and J 5 bases, with 9 bases left between them. This clonotype was seen many times. Antigen specificity is unknown. This TCR was sampled from a human donor in good health (CMV status not recorded). Some clones in this sample may be carry-over from other donors' samples. Sequencing was done on a sample of PBMCs. The chain links TRBV7-2 to TRBJ1-1; D unresolved. CDR3 bases: TGTGCCAGCAGCTTACAATGGGGAACTGAAGCTTTCTTT. Its translation is CASSLQWGTEAFF.